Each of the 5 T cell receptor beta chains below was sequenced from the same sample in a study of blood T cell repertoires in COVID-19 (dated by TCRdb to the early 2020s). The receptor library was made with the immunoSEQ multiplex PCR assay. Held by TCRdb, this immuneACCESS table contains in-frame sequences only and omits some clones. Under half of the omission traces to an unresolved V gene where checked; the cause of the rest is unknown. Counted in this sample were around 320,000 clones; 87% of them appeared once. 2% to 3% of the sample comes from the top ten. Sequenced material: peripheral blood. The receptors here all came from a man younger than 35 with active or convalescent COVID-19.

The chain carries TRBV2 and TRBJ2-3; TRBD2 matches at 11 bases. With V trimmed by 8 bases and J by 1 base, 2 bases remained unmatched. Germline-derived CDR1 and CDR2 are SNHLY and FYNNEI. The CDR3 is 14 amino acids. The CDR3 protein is CASPGLAGTDTQYF. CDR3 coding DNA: TGTGCCAGCCCGGGACTAGCGGGCACAGATACGCAGTATTTT.

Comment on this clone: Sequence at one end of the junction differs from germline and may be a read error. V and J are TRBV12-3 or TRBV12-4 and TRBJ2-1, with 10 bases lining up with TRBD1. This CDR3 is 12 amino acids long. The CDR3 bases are TGTGCCAGCAGCTGGGACAGGGGCGTTTGGGTCTTC. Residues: CASSWDRGVWVF.

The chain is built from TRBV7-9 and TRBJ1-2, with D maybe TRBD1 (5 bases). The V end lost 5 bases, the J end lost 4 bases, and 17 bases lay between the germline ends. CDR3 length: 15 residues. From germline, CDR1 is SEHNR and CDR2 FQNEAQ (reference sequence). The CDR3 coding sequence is TGTGCCAGCAGCGGCCAGATACAGGATAGCTATGGCTACACCTTC. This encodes CASSGQIQDSYGYTF.

CDR3 residues: CASSSRGGYNEQFF. CDR3 bases: TGTGCCAGCAGTTCAAGGGGAGGCTACAATGAGCAGTTCTTC. The chain recombines TRBV28 with TRBJ2-1; maybe TRBD2 (6 bases). This CDR3 has 14 amino acids. V gave up 4 bases and J gave up 3 bases, with 10 bases separating them. Germline V gene lookup returns CDR1 MDHEN and CDR2 SYDVKM.

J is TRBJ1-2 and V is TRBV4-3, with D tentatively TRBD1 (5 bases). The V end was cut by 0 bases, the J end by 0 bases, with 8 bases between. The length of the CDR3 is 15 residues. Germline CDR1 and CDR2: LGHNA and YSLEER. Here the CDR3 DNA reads TGCGCCAGCAGCCAAGATCAGGGATCTAACTATGGCTACACCTTC. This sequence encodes CASSQDQGSNYGYTF.